These 30 T cell receptor beta chains were all obtained from the same sample, sequenced in a study of cytomegalovirus exposure and HLA in healthy donors. The PCR employed 60 Vbeta primers together with 13 Jbeta primers. Profiling relied on immunoSEQ multiplex PCR, and the TCRdb table lists in-frame clones only, not all of them. The table lists about 150,000 clones, about 70% of them singletons, with around 2.8% in the top ten. The source material was PBMCs. The source is a man younger than 35 in good health and CMV-seronegative.

The chain has TRBV4-3 and TRBJ2-2, with a weak D call TRBD2 (7 bases). V was cut by 1 base and J by 0 bases, with 18 bases left in between. The CDR3 is 19 residues long. Germline V CDR1 and CDR2: LGHNA, YSLEER. DNA of the CDR3: TGCGCCAGCAGCCAAGGATTTGGGGGGGGGCTCGCGAACACCGGGGAGCTGTTTTTT. Encoded protein: CASSQGFGGGLANTGELFF.

V gene TRBV9 combines with J gene TRBJ2-7, with D possibly matching TRBD2 (6 bases). V was shortened by 0 bases and J by 0 bases, with 13 bases between the two germline ends. Germline values: CDR1 SGDLS, CDR2 YYNGEE. The CDR3 length is 16 residues. The CDR3, as DNA: TGTGCCAGCAGCGTAGGGGAGGAGAGGGACTCCTACGAGCAGTACGTC. Encoded protein: CASSVGEERDSYEQYV.

The chain combines TRBV7-6 with TRBJ2-1; D ambiguous. Between the trimmed V and J ends, which lost 0 bases and 5 bases, there was a span of 11 bases. In germline, CDR1 is SGHVS, CDR2 FNYEAQ. The CDR3 is 15 residues long. The CDR3 is CASSLAPIGHNEQFF. The CDR3 DNA reads as TGTGCCAGCAGCTTAGCGCCAATTGGCCACAATGAGCAGTTCTTC.

This chain links TRBV6-1 with TRBJ1-3, with TRBD1 matching 10 bases. The CDR3 is 15 amino acids. J gave up 3 bases and V 7 bases, and 6 bases lay outside the gene matches. Germline loops: CDR1 MNHNS, CDR2 SASEGT. The CDR3, as DNA: TGTGCCAGCAAAGGCGACAGGGGGCTTGGAAACACCATATATTTT. Translating it yields CASKGDRGLGNTIYF.

This clone turned up a few times. V gene TRBV15 combines with J gene TRBJ2-5, with TRBD2 identical over 7 bases. This CDR3 is 15 amino acids long. CDR1 is LNHNV and CDR2 is YYDKDF in the germline V gene (reference sequence). V trimming: 3 bases; J trimming: 3 bases; junction bases outside the gene matches: 7. CDR3 loop: CATSRGSSGKETQYF. Written as DNA, the CDR3 is TGTGCCACCAGCAGGGGCTCTAGCGGTAAAGAGACCCAGTACTTC.

This chain connects TRBV7-9 to TRBJ2-5, with 8 bases lining up with TRBD2. This CDR3 has 15 residues. J was trimmed by 6 bases and V by 5 bases; bases with no gene match: 11. From germline, CDR1 is SEHNR and CDR2 FQNEAQ (reference sequence). This CDR3 is CASSPAGTRGQTQYF. CDR3 DNA sequence: TGTGCCAGCAGCCCGGCCGGGACTAGGGGCCAGACCCAGTACTTC.

This clone is medium-sized (0.01 to 0.1%). This rearrangement joins TRBV6-1 to TRBJ1-3, with D perhaps TRBD1 (6 bases). Trimming removed 7 bases at V and 0 bases at J, with 13 bases between. Germline assignment: CDR1 MNHNS and CDR2 SASEGT. The CDR3 has 15 amino acids. CDR3 loop: CASMRQADSGNTIYF. In DNA, the CDR3 is TGTGCCAGCATGAGACAGGCAGACTCTGGAAACACCATATATTTT.

The chain has TRBV2 and TRBJ1-2; 7 bases line up with TRBD1. The ends lost 2 bases at V and 7 bases at J; junction bases unmatched: 7. The germline gives CDR1 SNHLY, CDR2 FYNNEI. CDR3 length: 14 amino acids. CDR3: CASSERGTDCGYTF. DNA for the CDR3: TGTGCCAGCAGTGAAAGGGGGACAGACTGTGGCTACACCTTC.

The V call is TRBV6-5, the J call TRBJ2-5, with D maybe TRBD1 (6 bases). The CDR3 runs to 14 residues. The germline gives CDR1 MNHEY, CDR2 SVGAGI. With 6 bases removed from V and 4 bases from J, the gap between germline ends came to 15 bases. CDR3 DNA sequence: TGTGCCAGCAGCCTACAGGGCCGGGGAGAGACCCAGTACTTC. Protein sequence: CASSLQGRGETQYF.

V and J are TRBV2 and TRBJ1-1; 7 nucleotides agree with TRBD1. Germline CDR1 and CDR2: SNHLY and FYNNEI. The CDR3 is 17 amino acids. With 7 bases clipped from V and 5 bases from J, the junction kept 19 bases outside the gene matches. CDR3 DNA: TGTGCCAGCATGGACCCCAGGAGAACAGGGGACTTTACTGAAGCTTTCTTT. It translates to CASMDPRRTGDFTEAFF.

The V gene is TRBV18, the J gene TRBJ2-3; 9 nucleotides line up with TRBD1. Trimming removed 4 bases from V and 1 base from J; junction bases left unmatched: 9. The CDR3 covers 17 residues. Per germline, CDR1 KGHSH and CDR2 LQKENI. The CDR3 is CASSRGQGQYRTDTQYF. CDR3 DNA: TGTGCCAGCTCACGAGGACAGGGGCAATATCGCACAGATACGCAGTATTTT.

V gene TRBV6-5 combines with J gene TRBJ1-1, with 9 positions matching TRBD1. CDR3 length: 14 residues. In germline, CDR1 is MNHEY, CDR2 SVGAGI. J gave up 6 bases and V 2 bases, and 4 bases lay outside the gene matches. In DNA form, the CDR3 reads TGTGCCAGCAGTTACCAGGGACAGGGTGCTGAAGCTTTCTTT. It codes for CASSYQGQGAEAFF.

The chain has TRBV29-1 and TRBJ1-3; D call uncertain. Between the trimmed V and J ends, which lost 2 bases and 4 bases, there was a span of 15 bases. The CDR3 length is 15 residues. Germline CDR1 and CDR2: SQVTM and ANQGSEA. In nucleotides, the CDR3 is TGCAGCGTTGAAACGGTCTTCCTAGGAGGAAACACCATATATTTT. Encoded protein: CSVETVFLGGNTIYF. Filled out from reference TRBV29-1 and TRBJ1-3, the complete variable domain reads SAVISQKPSRDICQRGTSLTIQCQVDSQVTMMFWYRQQPGQSLTLIATANQGSEATYESGFVIDKFPISRPNLTFSTLTVSNMSPEDSSIYLCSVETVFLGGNTIYFGEGSWLTVV.

The chain couples TRBV21-1 to TRBJ2-7; TRBD2 was called by the table and not checked on the DNA. TRBV21-1 is labeled a pseudogene. The CDR3 contains 15 residues. CDR3 in DNA: TGTGCCAGCAGAGGGACTACTCCGGGGGAATACGAGCAGTACGTC. It specifies CASRGTTPGEYEQYV.

The chain carries TRBV10-1 and TRBJ2-3; D may be TRBD1 (5 bases). Trimming removed 5 bases from V and 1 base from J, with 7 bases in between. This CDR3 is built from 13 residues. The germline V gene has CDR1 WNHNN and CDR2 SYGVQD (reference sequence). CDR3 residues: CASSLTGTDTQYF. The CDR3 DNA reads as TGCGCCAGCAGTCTGACAGGCACAGATACGCAGTATTTT.

The chain joins TRBV11-3 to TRBJ2-1, with 7 bases matching TRBD2. The CDR3 is 16 residues long. Trimming took 1 base from V and 2 from J; bases not matched to a gene: 5. Germline loops: CDR1 SGHNT, CDR2 YENEEA. CDR3 sequence reads: CASSLVSGVPYNEQFF. The CDR3 bases are TGTGCCAGCAGCTTAGTCAGCGGGGTCCCCTACAATGAGCAGTTCTTC.

The rearrangement joins TRBV7-2 to TRBJ1-1, with 8 nucleotides matching TRBD1. The J segment lost 5 bases and the V segment lost 1 base, leaving 3 bases of the junction unmatched. CDR1 and CDR2 from the germline V gene are SGHTA and FQGNSA. The CDR3 is 14 residues long. The CDR3 nucleotides are TGTGCCAGCAGCTTAGTGGACAGGGTAACTGAAGCTTTCTTT. Translating gives CASSLVDRVTEAFF.

The CDR3 sequence is CASVPGTGGEKLFF. In nucleotides, the CDR3 is TGTGCCAGTGTACCGGGAACGGGGGGTGAAAAACTGTTTTTT. The chain has TRBV19 and TRBJ1-4; D may be TRBD1 (5 bases). CDR1 LNHDA and CDR2 SQIVND come from the germline V gene (reference sequence). Between the trimmed V and J ends, which lost 8 bases and 7 bases, there was a span of 17 bases. This CDR3 has 14 amino acids.

J is TRBJ1-3 and V is TRBV6-5; TRBD1 aligns across 7 bases. J lost 0 bases, V lost 8 bases, and 7 bases had no gene match. The CDR3 runs 15 residues. In germline, CDR1 is MNHEY, CDR2 SVGAGI. CDR3 bases: TGTGCCAGCGGCCGGGACAGAGGCTCTGGAAACACCATATATTTT. It translates to CASGRDRGSGNTIYF.

This clone appeared a few times. The chain combines TRBV14 with TRBJ2-2; 8 bases are shared with TRBD1. After removal of 3 bases from V and 0 bases from J, the junction contained 9 bases not matched to a gene. The CDR3 covers 18 residues. From germline, CDR1 is SGHDN and CDR2 FVKESK. CDR3: CASSHPGTGGSNTGELFF. For the CDR3, the DNA is TGTGCCAGCAGCCATCCCGGGACAGGAGGTTCGAACACCGGGGAGCTGTTTTTT. Complete variable domain (other parts from reference TRBV14 and TRBJ2-2): EAGVTQFPSHSVIEKGQTVTLRCDPISGHDNLYWYRRVMGKEIKFLLHFVKESKQDESGMPNNRFLAERTGGTYSTLKVQPAELEDSGVYFCASSHPGTGGSNTGELFFGEGSRLTVL.

This rearrangement joins TRBV19 to TRBJ1-4, with 9 nucleotides matching TRBD1. From germline, CDR1 is LNHDA and CDR2 SQIVND (reference sequence). V gave up 4 bases and J gave up 8 bases; unmatched junction bases: 8. This CDR3 is 15 amino acids long. The DNA for the CDR3 is TGTGCCAGTAGTAAACCACAAGGGACAGGGGAAAAACTGTTTTTT. This gives the protein CASSKPQGTGEKLFF.

This clone has only one observation. The rearrangement joins TRBV6-1 to TRBJ2-7, with D possibly matching TRBD2 (6 bases). The germline V gene has CDR1 MNHNS and CDR2 SASEGT. Trimming shortened V by 1 base and J by 7 bases, and 11 bases separated the two germline ends. The CDR3 is 13 residues long. The CDR3 nucleotides read TGTGCCAGCAGTGAAGGGGACGCGGGAGAGCAGTACGTC. It encodes CASSEGDAGEQYV.

V gene TRBV2 combines with J gene TRBJ2-2, with a tentative D call TRBD2 (6 bases). V lost 7 bases and J 0 bases, leaving 9 bases between the germline ends. The CDR3 has 14 residues. CDR1 is SNHLY, CDR2 FYNNEI, per germline. The CDR3 nucleotides are TGTGCCAGCATAGGGACTGCGAACACCGGGGAGCTGTTTTTT. This gives the protein CASIGTANTGELFF.

There are a few counts of this clone. The CDR3 nucleotides read TGCGCCAGCAGCCAAGAAGGTAGCGGGGGCCCCGGCTACGAGCAGTACTTC. The encoded protein is CASSQEGSGGPGYEQYF. The genes are TRBV4-3 and TRBJ2-7, with 9 positions matching TRBD2. The CDR3 contains 17 residues. From germline, CDR1 is LGHNA and CDR2 YSLEER. V lost 0 bases, J lost 3 bases, and 9 bases stayed unmatched.

This chain joins TRBV5-4 and TRBJ2-2; possible D gene TRBD2, 6 bases. Germline V gene data show CDR1 as SGHNT and CDR2 as YYREEE (reference sequence). The CDR3 consists of 15 residues. V was cut by 6 bases and J by 0 bases, with 12 bases left in between. CDR3 in amino acids: CASTSGVTNTGELFF. The CDR3, as DNA: TGTGCCAGCACCTCGGGAGTCACGAACACCGGGGAGCTGTTTTTT.

The sample holds one count of this clone. This chain uses TRBV7-8 with TRBJ1-2; D unresolved. Germline V gene lookup returns CDR1 SGHVS and CDR2 FQNEAQ. The CDR3 covers 14 residues. The V and J ends lost 0 bases and 5 bases respectively, with 10 bases between them. CDR3: CASSLAQESYGYTF. The CDR3 nucleotides are TGTGCCAGCAGCTTAGCGCAAGAGTCTTATGGCTACACCTTC.

Concerning this clone: One end of the junction is discordant with germline, which a read error may explain. The J gene is TRBJ2-4, the V gene TRBV6-5; D unclear. This CDR3 is 13 amino acids long. Germline V gene data show CDR1 as MNHEY and CDR2 as SVGAGI. CDR3 amino acids: CASSESRKNSQYF. The CDR3 DNA sequence: TGTGCCAGCAGTGAAAGCAGAAAAAACAGTCAGTACTTC.

V gene TRBV4-1 combines with J gene TRBJ1-1, with a tentative D call TRBD1 (6 bases). Deletions cut 3 bases from V and 11 bases from J, with 22 bases between. The CDR3 is 15 amino acids. The germline CDR1 and CDR2 sequences are MGHRA and YSYEKL. CDR3 sequence: CASSHESTGGAEAFF. The CDR3 coding sequence is TGCGCCAGCAGCCACGAGAGTACGGGGGGCGCGGAGGCTTTCTTT.

The chain is built from TRBV19 and TRBJ1-5; a possible D gene is TRBD1 (6 bases). With 1 base removed from V and 5 bases from J, the gap between germline ends came to 12 bases. There are 15 residues in the CDR3. Germline loops: CDR1 LNHDA, CDR2 SQIVND (reference sequence). The CDR3 region is CASSIAPGVYQPQHF. For the CDR3, the DNA is TGTGCCAGTAGTATAGCACCAGGGGTTTATCAGCCCCAGCATTTT.

This chain joins TRBV6-5 and TRBJ2-2, with TRBD1 identical over 8 bases. V shed 11 bases and J 3 bases; nucleotides not matched to a gene: 8. In germline, CDR1 is MNHEY, CDR2 SVGAGI. The CDR3 has 14 residues. CDR3 nucleotide sequence: TGTGCCCCACGGACAGGGTGGGACACCGGGGAGCTGTTTTTT. Protein product: CAPRTGWDTGELFF.